This TCR beta chain was captured in a study of OX40 agonist ivuxolimab in advanced cancers. Broadly, across the study: Ivuxolimab was a fully human IgG2 agonistic monoclonal antibody targeting the costimulatory receptor OX40 (CD134). Three dose-escalation patients achieved partial responses, one with hepatocellular carcinoma and two with cutaneous melanoma. Among the roughly 52 dose-escalation patients, some 19 had hepatocellular carcinoma, 15 or so melanoma, 9 renal cell carcinoma and 9 head and neck cancer. The purpose of peripheral TCRbeta sequencing was to test whether ivuxolimab changed TCR sequence diversity and led to clonal T-cell expansion. The monotherapy dose-escalation portion (N of about 50 patients) of the phase I ivuxolimab trial is reported in the paper. Patients were allowed to have had prior anti-PD-1, anti-PD-L1 or anti-CTLA-4 therapy, and 40% of the dose-escalation patients had been treated with checkpoint inhibitors. In the dose-escalation cohort, 82.7% of patients were male, and the mean age was roughly 60 years, with a range of about 23 to 90. Intravenous ivuxolimab was administered to patients every 2 weeks at six dose levels: 0.01, 0.1, 0.3, 1.5, 3 and 10 mg/kg. On the study overall, not on this receptor specifically: Antigen specificity was not determined for the clonally expanded peripheral T cells. In the 0.1-3.0 mg/kg groups, partial responders were among the patients with the lowest normalized peripheral clonal expansion, particularly in CD8+ T cells. At doses from 0.1 to 3.0 mg/kg, clonal expansion was seen in both CD4+ and CD8+ blood T cells between baseline and week 6. Low levels of normalized T-cell clonal expansion were also seen in some patients who did not respond. On average, CD8+ T cells showed more expanded clones than CD4+ T cells after ivuxolimab.

V sheds 1 base and J sheds 2 bases, leaving 12 bases between their ends. From cysteine to phenylalanine, the CDR3 is 15 amino acids long. Left in the record is the CDR3 DNA by itself, 45 bases read in frame from the first base. CDR1 and CDR2 are read off the germline V gene (reference sequence) as PRHDT and FYEKMQ. With regard to this clone: Its cognate antigen has yet to be identified. No base-level quality is on record; no much larger clone is a single base apart.

Genomic DNA was isolated from the sorted cells so that the TCRbeta CDR3 region could be sequenced. TCRbeta CDR3 regions were sequenced using the immunoSEQ Assay. The table was pulled from immuneACCESS by TCRdb, which kept in-frame rearrangements only. Such tables lose some clones; where checked, under half of the loss comes from unresolved V genes, and the rest has no known cause. A total of about 81,000 clones appear in this sample, just over 90% of them only once. The ten most abundant clones make up 13% to 15% of the sample. Patients with autoimmune disease history or receiving systemic immunosuppression were excluded from the trial. Peripheral blood for TCR sequencing was collected from all dose cohorts at baseline, on cycle 4 day 1, and on cycle 7 day 1. The samples were taken from a phase I, first-in-human, multicenter, open-label dose-escalation trial of ivuxolimab. Adults with locally advanced or metastatic melanoma, renal cell carcinoma, hepatocellular carcinoma or head and neck squamous cell carcinoma were enrolled in the trial. Before TCR sequencing, CD4+ and CD8+ T cells were separately sorted from peripheral blood.

Here the chain combines TRBV13 and TRBJ2-7, with no D gene named confidently. This TCR was sampled from an adult with an advanced solid tumor such as melanoma, head and neck, liver or kidney cancer. The sample was CD4+ or CD8+ T cells sorted from blood, taken in a trial of the OX40 agonist ivuxolimab. The CDR3 region: CASSLVLGSTYEQYF. The sequenced DNA: TGTGCCAGCAGCTTAGTGTTGGGCAGCACCTACGAGCAGTACTTC.